Each of the 10 T cell receptor beta chains below was sequenced from the same sample in a study of blood T cell repertoires in COVID-19. Sequencing used immunoSEQ multiplex PCR; TCRdb keeps in-frame clones, though not all of them. This sample has more than 250,000 clones, with roughly 86% found just once. Input material: PBMCs or T cells enriched from blood (not recorded which). Receptors were obtained from a woman aged 25 to 45 who had recovered from COVID-19.

Details on this clone: In the same sample, other DNA sequences code for this CDR3. This chain uses TRBV5-1 with TRBJ1-1; D call uncertain. Germline CDR1 is SGHRS and CDR2 is YFSETQ. The CDR3 totals 12 residues. V lost 0 bases to trimming and J lost 8 bases, with 8 bases between them. CDR3 residues: CASSLVGGEAFF. The CDR3 DNA sequence: TGCGCCAGCAGCTTGGTTGGCGGGGAAGCTTTCTTT.

The chain employs TRBV7-8 and TRBJ2-5; a weak D match, TRBD2 (5 bases). The CDR3 length is 15 residues. V was cut by 6 bases and J by 2 bases, with 16 bases left in between. The germline V gene has CDR1 SGHVS and CDR2 FQNEAQ. CDR3 loop: CASRIGGGEQETQYF. As DNA, the CDR3 is TGTGCCAGCAGAATAGGAGGTGGCGAACAAGAGACCCAGTACTTC.

This chain joins TRBV6-5 and TRBJ1-2; 7 nucleotides line up with TRBD1. The CDR3 sequence is 12 residues long. Trimming at V came to 5 bases and at J to 6 bases, leaving 3 bases not matched to a gene. From germline, CDR1 is MNHEY and CDR2 SVGAGI. The DNA for the CDR3 is TGTGCCAGCAGTACTCAGGGGGATGGCTACACCTTC. It yields the protein CASSTQGDGYTF.

The chain uses TRBV7-6 and TRBJ2-5; a possible D gene is TRBD2 (7 bases). Trimming removed 2 bases from V and 5 bases from J, with 15 bases in between. The CDR3 length is 15 residues. In germline, CDR1 is SGHVS, CDR2 FNYEAQ. The CDR3 DNA reads as TGTGCCAGCAGCTTATGGGGCGGGGGCATGGAGACCCAGTACTTC. Translating gives CASSLWGGGMETQYF. Based on the CDR3 plus reference TRBV7-6 and TRBJ2-5, the full variable domain is GAGVSQSPRYKVTKRGQDVALRCDPISGHVSLYWYRQALGQGPEFLTYFNYEAQQDKSGLPNDRFSAERPEGSISTLTIQRTEQRDSAMYRCASSLWGGGMETQYFGPGTRLLVL.

The chain links TRBV11-2 to TRBJ2-5, with a possible D match to TRBD2 (5 bases). CDR1 and CDR2 (germline): SGHAT, FQNNGV. The CDR3 covers 15 residues. The germline V and J ends were trimmed by 5 bases and 0 bases, with 13 bases remaining between them. The CDR3 protein is CASSASPGYQETQYF. The CDR3 DNA is TGTGCCAGCAGCGCGAGCCCGGGATACCAAGAGACCCAGTACTTC.

The chain combines TRBV7-9 with TRBJ1-4, with TRBD1 as a possible D gene (6 bases). Germline-derived CDR1 and CDR2 are SEHNR and FQNEAQ (reference sequence). With 11 bases removed from V and 0 bases from J, the gap between germline ends came to 13 bases. CDR3 length equals 14 residues. CDR3 amino acids: CASSDSATNEKLFF. The CDR3 DNA reads TGTGCCTCTTCGGACAGCGCAACTAATGAAAAACTGTTTTTT.

The chain couples TRBV11-2 to TRBJ1-2; D perhaps matches TRBD1 (5 bases). Per the germline V gene, CDR1 is SGHAT and CDR2 is FQNNGV. Trimming shortened V by 5 bases and J by 0 bases, and 10 bases separated the two germline ends. The CDR3 sequence is 14 residues long. The CDR3 bases are TGTGCCAGCAGCCGAGTAGGGGCTAACTATGGCTACACCTTC. Protein: CASSRVGANYGYTF.

This clone was counted a single time. This chain links TRBV7-2 with TRBJ2-5; TRBD2 is a possible D gene (6 bases). This CDR3 contains 15 residues. V was cut by 1 base and J by 5 bases, with 14 bases left in between. The germline CDR1 and CDR2 sequences are SGHTA and FQGNSA. CDR3 protein: CASSLVGGLGETQYF. CDR3 in DNA: TGTGCCAGCAGCTTAGTTGGGGGACTCGGGGAGACCCAGTACTTC.

The V gene is TRBV5-4, the J gene TRBJ2-1; D is uncertain. The CDR3 is made up of 15 amino acids. Germline CDR1 SGHNT, CDR2 YYREEE (reference sequence). Between the trimmed V and J ends, which lost 2 bases and 8 bases, there was a span of 17 bases. The CDR3 DNA sequence: TGTGCCAGCAGCTTTCGGCTGCGGCAAAAGGATGAGCAGTTCTTC. Translating it yields CASSFRLRQKDEQFF.

This chain joins TRBV5-4 and TRBJ1-1; D possibly corresponds to TRBD1 (5 bases). CDR1 and CDR2 from the germline V gene are SGHNT and YYREEE (reference sequence). This CDR3 region has 14 residues. V was cut by 4 bases and J by 4 bases, with 14 bases left in between. In DNA, the CDR3 is TGTGCCAGCAGCCCCGGGGGGGGAAGCACTGAAGCTTTCTTT. It translates to CASSPGGGSTEAFF.